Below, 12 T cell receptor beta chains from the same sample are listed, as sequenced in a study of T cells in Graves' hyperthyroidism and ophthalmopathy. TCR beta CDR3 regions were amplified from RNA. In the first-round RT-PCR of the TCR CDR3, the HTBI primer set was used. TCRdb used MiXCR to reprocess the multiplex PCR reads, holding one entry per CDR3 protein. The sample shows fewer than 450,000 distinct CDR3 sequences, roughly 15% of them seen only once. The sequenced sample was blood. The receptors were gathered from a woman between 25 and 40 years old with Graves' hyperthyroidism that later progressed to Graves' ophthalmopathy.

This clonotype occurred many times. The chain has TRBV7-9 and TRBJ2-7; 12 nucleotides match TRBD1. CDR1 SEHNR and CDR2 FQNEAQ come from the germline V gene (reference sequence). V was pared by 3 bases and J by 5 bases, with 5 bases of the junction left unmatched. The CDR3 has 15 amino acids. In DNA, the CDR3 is TGTGCCAGCAGCTTCCGGGACAGGGGGCTCGACGAGCAGTACTTC. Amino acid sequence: CASSFRDRGLDEQYF.

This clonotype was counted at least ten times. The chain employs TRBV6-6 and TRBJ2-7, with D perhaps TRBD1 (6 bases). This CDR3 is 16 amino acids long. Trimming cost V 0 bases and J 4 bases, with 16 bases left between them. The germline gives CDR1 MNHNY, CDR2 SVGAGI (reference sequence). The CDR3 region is CASSYSSTGLGYEQYF. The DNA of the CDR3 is TGTGCCAGCAGTTACTCTTCAACAGGGTTGGGATACGAGCAGTACTTC.

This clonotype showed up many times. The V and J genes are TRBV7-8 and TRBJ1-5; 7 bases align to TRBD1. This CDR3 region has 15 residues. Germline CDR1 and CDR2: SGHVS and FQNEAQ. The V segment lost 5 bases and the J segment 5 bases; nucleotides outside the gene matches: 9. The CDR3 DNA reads TGTGCCAGCAGCCCACACAGGGGTTTGGATCAGCCCCAGCATTTT. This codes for CASSPHRGLDQPQHF.

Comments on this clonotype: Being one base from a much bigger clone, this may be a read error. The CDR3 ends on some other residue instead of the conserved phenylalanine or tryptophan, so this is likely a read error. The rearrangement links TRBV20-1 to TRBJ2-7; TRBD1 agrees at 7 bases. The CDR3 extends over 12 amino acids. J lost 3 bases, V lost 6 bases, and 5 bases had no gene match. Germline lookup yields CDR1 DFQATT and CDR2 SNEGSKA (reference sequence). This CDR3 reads CSAQRDSYEQYY. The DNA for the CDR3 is TGCAGTGCCCAGAGGGACAGCTACGAGCAGTACTAC.

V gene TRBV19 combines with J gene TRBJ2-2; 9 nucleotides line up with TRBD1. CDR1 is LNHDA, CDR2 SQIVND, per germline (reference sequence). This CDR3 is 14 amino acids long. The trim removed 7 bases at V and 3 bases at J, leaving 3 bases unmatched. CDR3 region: CASNRGQDTGELFF. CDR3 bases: TGTGCCAGTAACAGGGGGCAGGACACCGGGGAGCTGTTTTTT.

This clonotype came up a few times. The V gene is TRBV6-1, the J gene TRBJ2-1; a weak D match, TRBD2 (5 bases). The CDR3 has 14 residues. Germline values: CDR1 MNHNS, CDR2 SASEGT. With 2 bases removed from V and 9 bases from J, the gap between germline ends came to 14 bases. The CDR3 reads CASSELSEVGEQFF. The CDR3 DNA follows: TGTGCCAGCAGTGAATTATCGGAGGTGGGTGAGCAGTTCTTC.

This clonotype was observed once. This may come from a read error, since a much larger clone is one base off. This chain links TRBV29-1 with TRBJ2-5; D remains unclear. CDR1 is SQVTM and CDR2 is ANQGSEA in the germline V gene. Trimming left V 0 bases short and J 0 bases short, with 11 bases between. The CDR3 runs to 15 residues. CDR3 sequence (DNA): TGCAGCGTTGAAGATCAAGGAGACGACCAAGAGACCCAGTACTTC. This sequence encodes CSVEDQGDDQETQYF.

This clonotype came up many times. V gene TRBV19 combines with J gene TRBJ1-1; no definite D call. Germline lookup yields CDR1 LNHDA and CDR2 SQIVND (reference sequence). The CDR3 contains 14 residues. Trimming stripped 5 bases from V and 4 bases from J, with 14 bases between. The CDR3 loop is CASSYGSGGTEAFF. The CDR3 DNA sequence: TGTGCCAGTAGTTATGGGAGCGGAGGCACTGAAGCTTTCTTT.

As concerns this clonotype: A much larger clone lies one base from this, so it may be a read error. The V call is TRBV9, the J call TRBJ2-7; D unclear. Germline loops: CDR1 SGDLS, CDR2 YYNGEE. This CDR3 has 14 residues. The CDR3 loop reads CASSQDTWTHEQYF. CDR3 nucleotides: TGCGCCAGCAGCCAAGATACTTGGACCCACGAGCAGTACTTC. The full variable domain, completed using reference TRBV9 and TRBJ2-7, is DSGVTQTPKHLITATGQRVTLRCSPRSGDLSVYWYQQSLDQGLQFLIQYYNGEERAKGNILERFSAQQFPDLHSELNLSSLELGDSALYFCASSQDTWTHEQYFGPGTRLTVT.

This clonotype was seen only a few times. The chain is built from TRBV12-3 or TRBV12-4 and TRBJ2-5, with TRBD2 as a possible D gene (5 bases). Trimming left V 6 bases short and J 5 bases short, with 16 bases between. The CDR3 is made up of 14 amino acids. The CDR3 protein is CASSAPSGSETQYF. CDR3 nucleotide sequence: TGTGCCAGCAGCGCTCCCTCGGGATCGGAGACCCAGTACTTC.

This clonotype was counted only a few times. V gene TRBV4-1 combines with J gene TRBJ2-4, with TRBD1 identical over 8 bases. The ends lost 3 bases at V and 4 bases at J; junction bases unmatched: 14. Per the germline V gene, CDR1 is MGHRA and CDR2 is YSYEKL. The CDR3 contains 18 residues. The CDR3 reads CASSQPGQGAVSKNIQYF. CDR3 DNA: TGCGCCAGCAGCCAGCCAGGTCAGGGGGCCGTTAGTAAAAACATTCAGTACTTC.

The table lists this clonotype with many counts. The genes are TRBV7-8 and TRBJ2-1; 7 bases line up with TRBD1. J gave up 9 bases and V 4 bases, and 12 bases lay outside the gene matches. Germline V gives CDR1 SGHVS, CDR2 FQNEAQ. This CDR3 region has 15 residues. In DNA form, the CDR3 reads TGTGCCAGCAGCTCCGGAGATAGGGGGCATGGTGAGCAGTTCTTC. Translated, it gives CASSSGDRGHGEQFF.